The T cell receptor beta chain under discussion was sequenced for a study of post-analysis software for immune sequencing data. Findings and caveats of the study: In patients, TRBV5-6, TRBV5-1 and TRBV20-1 belonged to four or five TRBV segments found more frequently than in controls. Diversity measured as normalized Chao1 was significantly lower in multiple sclerosis patients than in controls.

Germline-derived CDR1 and CDR2 are ENHRY and SYGVKD. The CDR3 covers 13 residues. V lost 9 bases, J lost 11 bases, and 15 bases stayed unmatched. cDNA libraries for TCR beta contained unique molecular identifiers. Starting from about 0.94 to 9.7 million T cells, the study yielded approximately 460,000 cDNA molecules. TCRdb independently ran MiXCR on the PCR reads; one entry per CDR3 protein. In the table there are hundreds of thousands of distinct CDR3 sequences, 55% to 60% of which are singletons. The sample holds a few counts of this clonotype. Its antigen is still unknown. The sequenced sample consisted of blood. This TCR was recovered from a girl aged 2-10 years with multiple sclerosis. This sequence joins TRBV10-3 and TRBJ2-5, with 7 bases that match TRBD2. CDR3 sequence: CAMAGAVTYEQYF. In DNA form, the CDR3 reads TGTGCCATGGCGGGAGCGGTGACCTACGAACAGTACTTC.